The 28 T cell receptor beta chains below were found in one sample sequenced in a study of T cell responses to AZD1222 COVID-19 vaccine. Repertoires were generated with immunoSEQ multiplex PCR, while TCRdb's copy carries only in-frame clones and drops some. The sample has some 100,000 clones, about 88% seen once. The sequencing here drew on peripheral blood, taken on day 0 of AZD1222 vaccination. These receptors originate from an adult in good health.

The rearrangement joins TRBV4-2 to TRBJ2-7; D may be TRBD2 (5 bases). The V gene's germline CDR1 is LGHNA and CDR2 YNFKEQ. V dropped 1 base and J dropped 2 bases, with 21 bases sitting between them. This CDR3 contains 18 residues. The CDR3 DNA reads as TGTGCCAGCAGCCAAGGCGTTGGACTCGTCTCACAAACCTACGAGCAGTACTTC. Its translation: CASSQGVGLVSQTYEQYF.

V and J are TRBV25-1 and TRBJ1-2; the D gene is possibly TRBD1 (6 bases). The germline CDR1 and CDR2 sequences are MGHDK and SYGVNS. This CDR3 comprises 15 residues. V was shortened by 4 bases and J by 8 bases, with 20 bases between the two germline ends. CDR3 DNA: TGTGCCAGCAGTGGGGAGCACAGGGATATGGAAGGCTACACCTTC. Its protein product is CASSGEHRDMEGYTF.

This clone was recorded once. J is TRBJ1-5 and V is TRBV6-5; D remains ambiguous. CDR1 is MNHEY and CDR2 is SVGAGI in the germline V gene. Trimming cost V 0 bases and J 5 bases, with 5 bases left between them. The CDR3 consists of 13 residues. The CDR3 DNA reads TGTGCCAGCAGTTACTCGACGTATCAGCCCCAGCATTTT. Its translation: CASSYSTYQPQHF.

V gene TRBV27 combines with J gene TRBJ1-2; D not resolved. Germline V gene sequence: CDR1 MNHEY, CDR2 SMNVEV (reference sequence). This CDR3 region has 13 residues. Deletions cut 3 bases from V and 2 bases from J, with 7 bases between. CDR3 in amino acids: CASSFGRNYGYTF. CDR3 in DNA: TGTGCCAGCAGTTTCGGCAGGAACTATGGCTACACCTTC.

In its sample, this clone was seen once. The rearrangement links TRBV10-1 to TRBJ1-1; D possibly corresponds to TRBD1 (5 bases). Deletions cut 6 bases from V and 4 bases from J, with 12 bases between. This CDR3 is 13 amino acids long. The germline V gene has CDR1 WNHNN and CDR2 SYGVQD (reference sequence). In DNA, the CDR3 is TGCGCCAGCAGCGACCTGGGGGGCACTGAAGCTTTCTTT. This gives the protein CASSDLGGTEAFF.

The rearrangement uses TRBV6-2 or TRBV6-3 and TRBJ2-7; either TRBD1 or TRBD2 may fit D (5 bases each). CDR1 and CDR2 from the germline V gene are MNHEY and SVGEGT. V lost 5 bases and J 4 bases, leaving 15 bases between the germline ends. The CDR3 is made up of 14 amino acids. The CDR3 region is CASSVEGRRYEQYF. CDR3 in DNA: TGTGCCAGCAGTGTTGAGGGGCGGCGGTACGAGCAGTACTTC.

This chain links TRBV7-9 with TRBJ1-5; 8 nucleotides line up with TRBD1. This CDR3 comprises 14 residues. Germline-derived CDR1 and CDR2 are SEHNR and FQNEAQ (reference sequence). V was pared by 1 base and J by 7 bases, with 3 bases of the junction left unmatched. In DNA form, the CDR3 reads TGTGCCAGCAGCTTAGGGACAGGGTGGCAGCCCCAGCATTTT. It yields the protein CASSLGTGWQPQHF.

This chain's CDR3 is CASSLNEAFF. The CDR3 bases are TGTGCCAGCAGCTTAAATGAAGCTTTCTTT. The chain recombines TRBV11-2 with TRBJ1-1; D not resolved. This CDR3 comprises 10 residues. V lost 2 bases and J lost 7, with 2 bases in between. Germline-derived CDR1 and CDR2 are SGHAT and FQNNGV.

The CDR3 region has the DNA TGTGCCAGCAGAAGGGACGCCCCATCCCAGCAGTACTTC. Its protein is CASRRDAPSQQYF. J is TRBJ2-7 and V is TRBV5-5, with D tentatively TRBD1 or TRBD2 (5 bases each). CDR1 and CDR2 (germline): SGHKS, YYEKEE (reference sequence). V was trimmed by 5 bases and J by 8 bases, leaving 17 bases between them. CDR3 length equals 13 residues.

In the case of this clone: The same CDR3 arises from other DNA sequences in this sample as well. V is TRBV18 and J is TRBJ1-6; D not resolved. This CDR3 contains 12 residues. Germline CDR1 KGHSH, CDR2 LQKENI. The V end lost 3 bases, the J end lost 6 bases, and 3 bases lay between the germline ends. This chain's CDR3 is CASSPPNSPLHF. For the CDR3, the DNA is TGTGCCAGCTCACCGCCTAATTCACCCCTCCACTTT.

This chain uses TRBV5-8 with TRBJ2-1; 12 nucleotides match TRBD2. The V and J ends lost 4 bases and 4 bases, in that order; junction bases with no gene match: 12. Per germline, CDR1 SGHTS and CDR2 YDEGEE. The CDR3 consists of 18 residues. CDR3 nucleotide sequence: TGTGCCAGCAGCCTCACGGTCCACGGGACTAGCGGGTACAATGAGCAGTTCTTC. Translating gives CASSLTVHGTSGYNEQFF.

The chain joins TRBV19 to TRBJ1-3, with 7 bases that match TRBD1. V lost 4 bases to trimming and J lost 7 bases; unmatched junction nucleotides: 13. CDR1 and CDR2 from the germline V gene are LNHDA and SQIVND (reference sequence). The CDR3 is 16 amino acids. CDR3 nucleotide sequence: TGTGCCAGTAGTAGCCTACTGACAGGGAAGGAGAACACCATATATTTT. The encoded protein is CASSSLLTGKENTIYF.

This clone has only a few counts. The rearrangement links TRBV12-3 or TRBV12-4 to TRBJ2-3; D ambiguous. This CDR3 is built from 13 residues. Trimming removed 5 bases from V and 2 bases from J, with 8 bases in between. CDR3 coding DNA: TGTGCCAGCAGTAATATAAACACAGATACGCAGTATTTT. This gives the protein CASSNINTDTQYF.

CDR3 in amino acids: CASRDLSGQGTEAFF. CDR3 coding DNA: TGTGCCAGCAGGGATTTATCCGGACAGGGGACTGAAGCTTTCTTT. The rearrangement joins TRBV28 to TRBJ1-1, with 9 bases matching TRBD1. Germline CDR1 is MDHEN and CDR2 is SYDVKM. V gave up 6 bases and J gave up 5 bases; unmatched junction bases: 10. This CDR3 has 15 residues.

V is TRBV28 and J is TRBJ2-1; D is undetermined. The germline V and J ends were trimmed by 7 bases and 4 bases, with 2 bases remaining between them. The CDR3 has 10 residues. Germline CDR1 and CDR2: MDHEN and SYDVKM. CDR3 region: CASKYNEQFF. The CDR3 region has the DNA TGTGCCAGCAAATACAATGAGCAGTTCTTC.

The rearrangement joins TRBV12-3 or TRBV12-4 to TRBJ1-5, with D perhaps matching TRBD1 (5 bases). V dropped 5 bases and J dropped 7 bases, with 9 bases sitting between them. The CDR3 is 12 amino acids. Here the CDR3 DNA reads TGTGCCAGCAGTCCAGGGCTGCAGCCCCAGCATTTT. Translation: CASSPGLQPQHF.

This chain links TRBV27 with TRBJ1-1; 8 nucleotides align to TRBD1. This CDR3 region has 16 residues. The germline V gene encodes CDR1 MNHEY and CDR2 SMNVEV (reference sequence). The V and J ends lost 5 bases and 2 bases, in that order; junction bases with no gene match: 10. The CDR3 sequence: CASSPSYGTGNTEAFF. DNA for the CDR3: TGTGCCAGCAGTCCTTCATACGGGACAGGTAACACTGAAGCTTTCTTT.

The CDR3 loop reads CASSKGGTGELFF. CDR3 nucleotides: TGTGCCAGCAGTAAAGGGGGTACCGGGGAGCTGTTTTTT. V usage is TRBV2 and J usage is TRBJ2-2; D perhaps matches TRBD1 (6 bases). V gave up 5 bases and J gave up 5 bases, with 9 bases separating them. CDR1 and CDR2 from the germline V gene are SNHLY and FYNNEI. The CDR3 is 13 residues long.

The chain joins TRBV7-2 to TRBJ1-3, with TRBD1 as a possible D gene (5 bases). V gave up 5 bases and J gave up 0 bases, with 14 bases separating them. Germline V gives CDR1 SGHTA, CDR2 FQGNSA. The CDR3 runs 16 residues. The CDR3 DNA sequence: TGTGCCAGCAGCCAGGGACTCGTGAGCTCTGGAAACACCATATATTTT. The encoded protein is CASSQGLVSSGNTIYF.

The chain links TRBV29-1 to TRBJ2-4; 8 positions match TRBD1. With 6 bases clipped from V and 3 bases from J, the junction kept 4 bases outside the gene matches. This CDR3 region has 13 residues. Germline-derived CDR1 and CDR2 are SQVTM and ANQGSEA. The CDR3 is CSVTGTGKNIQYF. CDR3 DNA sequence: TGCAGCGTAACCGGGACAGGCAAAAACATTCAGTACTTC.

The CDR3 loop reads CASSLQDRDLDTQYF. CDR3 sequence (DNA): TGTGCCAGCAGCTTACAGGACAGGGATTTAGATACGCAGTATTTT. V gene TRBV7-3 combines with J gene TRBJ2-3; 8 bases agree with TRBD1. This CDR3 is 15 amino acids long. Per the germline V gene, CDR1 is SGHTA and CDR2 is FQGTGA. The V segment lost 2 bases and the J segment 5 bases; nucleotides outside the gene matches: 6.

This chain connects TRBV9 to TRBJ1-3; D is ambiguous. Germline V gene lookup returns CDR1 SGDLS and CDR2 YYNGEE. The CDR3 contains 15 residues. The germline V and J ends were trimmed by 0 bases and 4 bases, with 11 bases remaining between them. The CDR3 bases are TGTGCCAGCAGCGTAGGGGCCCCGTTAGGAAACACCATATATTTT. As protein: CASSVGAPLGNTIYF.

The rearrangement links TRBV5-1 to TRBJ2-1; 15 nucleotides line up with TRBD2. Germline-derived CDR1 and CDR2 are SGHRS and YFSETQ. There are 18 residues in the CDR3. Trimming removed 0 bases from V and 8 bases from J; junction bases left unmatched: 9. CDR3 sequence: CASSLGWTSGRAMYEQFF. The DNA of the CDR3 is TGCGCCAGCAGCTTGGGGTGGACTAGCGGGAGGGCCATGTATGAGCAGTTCTTC.

The V gene is TRBV6-6, the J gene TRBJ1-6; TRBD1 matches 10 bases. CDR1 is MNHNY and CDR2 is SVGAGI in the germline V gene (reference sequence). After removal of 5 bases from V and 4 bases from J, the junction contained 8 bases not matched to a gene. The CDR3 is 17 residues long. The CDR3 coding sequence is TGTGCCAGCAGTCTGGGACAGGGGTGGCAATATAATTCACCCCTCCACTTT. Translation gives CASSLGQGWQYNSPLHF.

The sample holds one count of this clone. The genes are TRBV18 and TRBJ1-2; unclear D gene. Germline V gene lookup returns CDR1 KGHSH and CDR2 LQKENI. The CDR3 is 13 amino acids. Trimming shortened V by 2 bases and J by 8 bases, and 12 bases separated the two germline ends. This chain's CDR3 is CASSPDPRWGYTF. The CDR3 bases are TGTGCCAGCTCACCAGACCCCCGCTGGGGCTACACCTTC.

The rearrangement uses TRBV3-1 (or the pseudogene TRBV3-2) and TRBJ1-5, with 8 positions matching TRBD1. V was pared by 1 base and J by 6 bases, with 8 bases of the junction left unmatched. The CDR3 is 16 amino acids. Germline assignment: CDR1 LGHDT and CDR2 YNNKEL (reference sequence). The CDR3 reads CASSQGAQGAAQPQHF. Here the CDR3 DNA reads TGTGCCAGCAGCCAAGGAGCCCAGGGGGCTGCTCAGCCCCAGCATTTT.

This CDR3 reads CASGGGAGEKLFF. The CDR3, as DNA: TGTGCCAGTGGCGGGGGCGCGGGTGAAAAACTGTTTTTT. This chain joins TRBV25-1 and TRBJ1-4; D is perhaps TRBD1 (6 bases). Germline lookup yields CDR1 MGHDK and CDR2 SYGVNS. The CDR3 is 13 residues long. With 9 bases removed from V and 7 bases from J, the gap between germline ends came to 15 bases.

The rearrangement joins TRBV18 to TRBJ2-1; no definite D call. There are 13 residues in the CDR3. CDR1 and CDR2 from the germline V gene are KGHSH and LQKENI. With 3 bases removed from V and 13 bases from J, the gap between germline ends came to 16 bases. The CDR3 DNA reads TGTGCCAGCTCACCTCCTGCGTGGTCGGTTCAGTTCTTC. It encodes CASSPPAWSVQFF.